These 6 T cell receptor beta chains share one sample of origin, sequenced in a study of blood T cell repertoires in COVID-19. The data were produced by immunoSEQ multiplex PCR, yet TCRdb's version contains in-frame clones alone and is incomplete. Among tens of thousands of clones listed, 85% to 90% were seen once. Sequencing used peripheral blood. These receptors were obtained from a woman aged 80 or older with active or convalescent COVID-19.

This chain links TRBV9 with TRBJ2-2, with D perhaps matching TRBD1 (6 bases). This CDR3 comprises 17 residues. Trimming removed 4 bases from V and 6 bases from J, with 22 bases in between. Germline V gene sequence: CDR1 SGDLS, CDR2 YYNGEE. CDR3 nucleotides: TGTGCCAGCAGCTTCCGGGGATTGGGGGCCCCCCCCGGGGAGCTGTTTTTT. Translation gives CASSFRGLGAPPGELFF.

The chain links TRBV5-1 to TRBJ2-3, with 10 bases aligning to TRBD2. The CDR3 spans 16 residues. The trim removed 3 bases at V and 4 bases at J, leaving 8 bases unmatched. CDR1 and CDR2 (germline): SGHRS, YFSETQ. CDR3 DNA: TGCGCCAGCAGCTCTGGCGGGCTAGCGGGAGCAGATACGCAGTATTTT. This translates into CASSSGGLAGADTQYF.

V and J are TRBV5-5 and TRBJ2-1, with a tentative D call TRBD2 (5 bases). Trimming shortened V by 5 bases and J by 6 bases, and 9 bases separated the two germline ends. CDR3 length: 12 amino acids. CDR1 SGHKS and CDR2 YYEKEE come from the germline V gene (reference sequence). CDR3 sequence: CASRIGINEQFF. Here the CDR3 DNA reads TGTGCCAGCAGAATCGGGATCAATGAGCAGTTCTTC.

The chain carries TRBV5-1 and TRBJ1-1; 7 nucleotides align to TRBD1. Germline CDR1 SGHRS, CDR2 YFSETQ. The CDR3 extends over 17 amino acids. V was pared by 2 bases and J by 5 bases, with 15 bases of the junction left unmatched. CDR3 loop: CASSLGTASGGGTEAFF. CDR3 sequence (DNA): TGCGCCAGCAGCTTAGGGACAGCCAGCGGGGGAGGGACTGAAGCTTTCTTT.

The chain uses TRBV4-3 and TRBJ1-1; possible D gene TRBD1, 6 bases. Germline CDR1 is LGHNA and CDR2 is YSLEER. The CDR3 is 15 amino acids. V lost 1 base, J lost 4 bases, and 13 bases lay in between. DNA of the CDR3: TGCGCCAGCAGCCAAGTTCCGGGACAATTCACTGAAGCTTTCTTT. It codes for CASSQVPGQFTEAFF.

This chain uses TRBV11-2 with TRBJ1-6, with D perhaps TRBD1 (6 bases). The CDR3 spans 17 residues. V was cut by 1 base and J by 1 base, with 11 bases left in between. Looked up from germline, CDR1 is SGHAT and CDR2 is FQNNGV. CDR3 sequence: CASSLAQGQSYNSPLHF. CDR3 DNA sequence: TGTGCCAGCAGCTTAGCTCAGGGGCAATCCTATAATTCACCCCTCCACTTT.